This TCR beta chain was identified during a study of monozygotic twins with inflammatory bowel disease. Concerning this clonotype: Its antigen is unidentified.

TCRdb derives one entry per CDR3 protein from the 5' RACE reads, leaving out DNA. The sample totals 300,000 to 400,000 distinct CDR3 sequences; its top ten clones hold around 2%. RNA in its total form was extracted from whole blood, and T cells were not sorted. The study, taken as a whole, reports: Separate T cell subtypes could not be resolved from one another.

The receptor was derived from a human donor with ulcerative colitis or Crohn's disease, or a healthy co-twin of an affected twin (not recorded which). Sequenced input: blood.

The CDR3 here is CASSPDITSPLHF. The chain joins TRBV6-5 to TRBJ1-6. The CDR3 totals 13 residues. The germline CDR1 and CDR2 sequences are MNHEY and SVGAGI.